The clone carrying this TCR beta chain was observed a handful of times. Its antigen is currently unknown. The naive CD8 subset, CD45RO-negative cells positively selected for CCR7, excluded terminally differentiated effector memory CD45RA+ cells. CDR1 MDHEN and CDR2 SYDVKM come from the germline V gene. The CDR3 runs 13 residues. V gave up 3 bases and J gave up 6 bases, with 9 bases separating them. The data were taken from a study of shared clonotypes between healthy human individuals. The wider study: Donors had three CD4 naive, three CD4 memory, two CD8 naive and one CD8 memory plate apiece.

Study-level points and caveats: The sharing of 4% to 5.5% of naive CD4 clonotypes was seen across a handful of donors. Naive subsets, compared against memory subsets, generally had larger estimated richness values.

It was across several immunoSEQ plates that each subset's genomic DNA was evenly split. Clones were sequenced by immunoSEQ multiplex PCR, and TCRdb holds only the in-frame ones, with some missing. The profile covers some 800,000 clones, with 90% to 95% appearing a single time and under 30% taken by the ten largest. The chain employs TRBV28 and TRBJ1-5; D uncertain. This receptor was identified in a man aged 30 to 39 in good health. Sequenced material: naive CD8+ T cells sorted from blood. The CDR3 protein is CASSFMRTQPQHF. The CDR3 nucleotides are TGTGCCAGCAGTTTCATGCGGACTCAGCCCCAGCATTTT.